This passage covers 13 T cell receptor beta chains from one sample sequenced in a study of PD-1 blockade in mismatch repair-deficient tumors. Their antigens remain unidentified. The table came from immunoSEQ multiplex PCR; TCRdb's copy has only in-frame clones and leaves some out. The sample contains approximately 8,300 clones, roughly 87% of which appear only once. Time point defined: roughly ten-day in vitro stimulation with candidate mutation-associated neoantigen peptide 1. The specimen was cells cultured in vitro, collected from a patient treated with pembrolizumab. These receptors came from an adult with mismatch repair-deficient cancer.

The rearrangement joins TRBV18 to TRBJ2-1, with a possible D match to TRBD2 (5 bases). Per the germline V gene, CDR1 is KGHSH and CDR2 is LQKENI. The V end lost 0 bases, the J end lost 10 bases, and 16 bases lay between the germline ends. The CDR3 has 15 amino acids. CDR3 sequence reads: CASSPPGLGSGEQFF. CDR3 DNA: TGTGCCAGCTCACCACCCGGACTGGGCTCGGGGGAGCAGTTCTTC.

This clone was seen a single time. The genes are TRBV19 and TRBJ1-5; 8 bases are a match to TRBD1. From germline, CDR1 is LNHDA and CDR2 SQIVND (reference sequence). The CDR3 totals 15 residues. Unmatched junction bases numbered 4, after V lost 2 bases and J lost 4 bases. DNA for the CDR3: TGTGCCAGTAGTATACCAGGGGGCTCGAATCAGCCCCAGCATTTT. This gives the protein CASSIPGGSNQPQHF.

The V and J genes are TRBV19 and TRBJ1-2; 8 bases fit TRBD1. The CDR3 loop spans 15 amino acids. Trimming took 4 bases from V and 4 from J; bases not matched to a gene: 8. Germline-derived CDR1 and CDR2 are LNHDA and SQIVND (reference sequence). CDR3 nucleotide sequence: TGTGCCAGTAGTAACCCGGCAGGGACAGGCTATGGCTACACCTTC. Encoded protein: CASSNPAGTGYGYTF.

The table lists this clone with a few counts. The V call is TRBV6-1, the J call TRBJ1-1; 8 positions match TRBD1. This CDR3 comprises 15 residues. Germline CDR1 MNHNS, CDR2 SASEGT. Losses at the gene ends were 2 bases for V and 1 base for J; bases not matched to a gene: 3. CDR3 nucleotides: TGTGCCAGCAGTGAACGGGACAGGAGGAACACTGAAGCTTTCTTT. This gives the protein CASSERDRRNTEAFF.

The rearrangement links TRBV2 to TRBJ1-1; 7 positions agree with TRBD1. J gave up 5 bases and V 5 bases, and 11 bases lay outside the gene matches. The CDR3 contains 15 residues. CDR1 and CDR2 from the germline V gene are SNHLY and FYNNEI. In nucleotides, the CDR3 is TGTGCCAGCAGTATTCCGACAGGGAAGGAGACTGAAGCTTTCTTT. It translates to CASSIPTGKETEAFF.

The chain joins TRBV5-6 to TRBJ2-7; D gene unclear. The germline gives CDR1 SGHDT, CDR2 YYEEEE. This CDR3 comprises 14 residues. Trimming took off 1 base at V and 2 bases at J, with 10 bases between the two ends. The CDR3 loop reads CASSLKRFTYEQYF. DNA of the CDR3: TGTGCCAGCAGCTTGAAACGGTTCACCTACGAGCAGTACTTC.

This chain joins TRBV27 and TRBJ1-2; D is unresolved. Germline V CDR1 and CDR2: MNHEY, SMNVEV (reference sequence). This CDR3 spans 13 amino acids. Trimming left V 3 bases short and J 0 bases short, with 5 bases between. In nucleotides, the CDR3 is TGTGCCAGCAGTTTGAAGTCTAACTATGGCTACACCTTC. This encodes CASSLKSNYGYTF.

This clone was found a few times. V gene TRBV4-1 combines with J gene TRBJ1-5; D gene uncertain. Trimming removed 1 base at V and 1 base at J, with 11 bases between. The CDR3 contains 16 residues. Germline V gene lookup returns CDR1 MGHRA and CDR2 YSYEKL. The DNA for the CDR3 is TGCGCCAGCAGCCAAGTGCCAGTGATGAGCAATCAGCCCCAGCATTTT. Amino acid sequence: CASSQVPVMSNQPQHF.

The chain employs TRBV30 and TRBJ2-5; D unresolved. This CDR3 is built from 11 residues. Germline V gives CDR1 GTSNPN, CDR2 SVGIG (reference sequence). V was pared by 1 base and J by 5 bases, with 5 bases between. CDR3 bases: TGTGCCTGGAGTGAGGGCGAGACCCAGTACTTC. This codes for CAWSEGETQYF.

The chain is built from TRBV9 and TRBJ2-3; a weak D match, TRBD2 (6 bases). The germline V gene has CDR1 SGDLS and CDR2 YYNGEE. The length of the CDR3 is 14 residues. The germline V and J ends were trimmed by 3 bases and 6 bases, with 14 bases remaining between them. CDR3 protein: CASSEASSVDTQYF. In nucleotides, the CDR3 is TGTGCCAGCAGCGAGGCCTCTAGCGTTGATACGCAGTATTTT.

The chain employs TRBV1 and TRBJ1-1; the table's D call, TRBD1, has no DNA check behind it. TRBV1 is labeled a pseudogene. There are 18 residues in the CDR3. In DNA, the CDR3 is TGCACCAGCAGCCAAGAATGTGAGGCCGGTTCAGGGTTCACTGAAGCTTTCTTT. It translates to CTSSQECEAGSGFTEAFF.

The chain carries TRBV4-1 and TRBJ2-2; TRBD2 aligns across 9 bases. The CDR3 loop spans 17 amino acids. Germline CDR1 reads MGHRA; CDR2 reads YSYEKL. Trimming took 0 bases from V and 8 from J; bases not matched to a gene: 10. CDR3 amino acids: CASSQEASGTGGGELFF. For the CDR3, the DNA is TGCGCCAGCAGCCAAGAGGCTAGCGGGACCGGGGGAGGGGAGCTGTTTTTT.

The chain couples TRBV7-3 to TRBJ2-5; the D gene is possibly TRBD1 (6 bases). CDR1 and CDR2 from the germline V gene are SGHTA and FQGTGA. The CDR3 runs to 14 residues. The V and J ends lost 2 bases and 5 bases respectively, with 12 bases between them. CDR3 coding DNA: TGTGCCAGCAGCTTATCCGGCAGGGGCGAGACCCAGTACTTC. It translates to CASSLSGRGETQYF. Together with reference TRBV7-3 and TRBJ2-5, the CDR3 gives the full variable domain: GAGVSQTPSNKVTEKGKYVELRCDPISGHTALYWYRQSLGQGPEFLIYFQGTGAADDSGLPNDRFFAVRPEGSVSTLKIQRTERGDSAVYLCASSLSGRGETQYFGPGTRLLVL.